Sequencing of this T cell receptor beta chain was carried out in a study of Ad26.COV2.S vaccination and SARS-CoV-2 variants. The CDR3 spans 14 residues. V was pared by 6 bases and J by 4 bases, with 12 bases between. The V gene's germline CDR1 is LNHDA and CDR2 SQIVND (reference sequence). Noted treatment: around 19 received Ad26.COV2.S at low or high dose, single or two shots; 5 received placebo; per-sample allocation not given. At day 63 after the first vaccine or placebo injection, samples were drawn. The table came from immunoSEQ multiplex PCR; TCRdb's copy has only in-frame clones and leaves some out. The sample holds hundreds of thousands of clones, more than 70% seen once.

This chain links TRBV19 with TRBJ2-2; D remains ambiguous. This specimen consisted of peripheral blood, obtained in a trial of Ad26.COV2.S vaccine versus placebo. The TCR sequence derives from a person between 18 and 59 years old who received the Ad26.COV2.S COVID-19 vaccine or a placebo. In DNA form, the CDR3 reads TGTGCCAGTAGCGTCCTCGTCAGCACCGGGGAGCTGTTTTTT. As protein: CASSVLVSTGELFF.